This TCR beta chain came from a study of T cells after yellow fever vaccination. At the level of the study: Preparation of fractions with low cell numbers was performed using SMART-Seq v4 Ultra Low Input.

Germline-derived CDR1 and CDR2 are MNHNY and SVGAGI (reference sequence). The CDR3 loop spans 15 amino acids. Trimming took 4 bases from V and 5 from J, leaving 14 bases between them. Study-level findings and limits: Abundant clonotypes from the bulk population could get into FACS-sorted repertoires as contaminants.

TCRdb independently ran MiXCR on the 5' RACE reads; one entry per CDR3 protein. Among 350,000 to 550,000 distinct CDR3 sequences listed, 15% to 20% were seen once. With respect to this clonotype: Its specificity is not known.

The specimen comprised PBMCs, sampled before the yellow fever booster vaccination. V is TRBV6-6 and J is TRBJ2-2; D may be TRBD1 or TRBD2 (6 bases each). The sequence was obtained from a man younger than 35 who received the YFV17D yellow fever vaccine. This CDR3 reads CASSSHQGRTGELFF. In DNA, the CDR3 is TGTGCCAGCAGTTCTCATCAGGGGAGGACCGGGGAGCTGTTTTTT.